The T cell receptor (beta chain) described here comes from a study of blood T cell repertoires in COVID-19. Participant-given clinical history determined each cohort assignment. Germline CDR1 and CDR2: LNHDA and SQIVND (reference sequence). The CDR3 is 14 amino acids. J gave up 0 bases and V 6 bases, and 4 bases lay outside the gene matches. This clone occurred a few times. Only in-frame clones appear in the TCRdb table, and some are missing; sequencing was by immunoSEQ multiplex PCR. The table lists about 250,000 clones, approximately 80% of them singletons. V gene TRBV19 combines with J gene TRBJ2-7; 8 bases are a match to TRBD1. The TCR originated in a man aged 40-49 years who had been exposed to COVID-19. The source material was PBMCs or T cells enriched from blood (not recorded which). The CDR3 loop reads CASSPDRGSYEQYF. CDR3 sequence (DNA): TGTGCCAGTAGCCCTGACAGGGGCTCCTACGAGCAGTACTTC.